The present TCR beta chain was sequenced within a study of human T cells and chemical hapten exposure. Time point given: patch test 3, about 24 weeks after DPC sensitization. The treatment denotes: therapeutic diphenylcyclopropenone sensitization with weekly scalp DPC. This clonotype was seen many times. Antigen unknown. Notes on the study in general: Against controls, expanded TCRs gave rise to significantly more large CDR3 similarity clusters. Healthy people's immune response may differ from that of the donors, who had alopecia.

Authors' methods: Counting gave a median of around 89,000 TCRs per sample, with values ranging from about 20,000 to 750,000. In TCRdb, the RACE reads were re-called with MiXCR into one record per CDR3 protein. The V and J calls here are based on TCRdb, not the publication. The table has 100,000 to 150,000 distinct CDR3 sequences, approximately 10% seen once. The material was whole blood, obtained in connection with sensitization to the hapten diphenylcyclopropenone (DPC). The receptor's source is a woman aged 45 to 65 with alopecia areata. Some clones in this sample may be carry-over from other donors' samples.

CDR3 amino acids: CASSQDSSGGSFSSTDTQYF. The CDR3 coding sequence is TGCGCCAGCAGCCAAGATTCTAGCGGGGGGTCGTTCTCTAGCACAGATACGCAGTATTTT. This chain joins TRBV4-1 and TRBJ2-3, with TRBD2 matching 11 bases. The germline V gene encodes CDR1 MGHRA and CDR2 YSYEKL. J was trimmed by 0 bases and V by 0 bases; bases with no gene match: 11. The CDR3 runs to 20 residues.